This T cell receptor (beta chain) is from a study of blood T cell repertoires in COVID-19. Across the whole study: From T cells, B-cell-depleted T cells, or PBMCs came the material, which was cDNA or gDNA.

V trimming: 4 bases; J trimming: 10 bases; junction bases outside the gene matches: 4. This CDR3 spans 13 amino acids. Germline values: CDR1 MRHNA, CDR2 SNTAGT. Method: immunoSEQ multiplex PCR; TCRdb's copy keeps in-frame clones and lacks some. The sample carries approximately 100,000 clones, approximately 90% recorded once. This sequence was found in a woman aged 80 or over in a cohort sampled during active COVID-19. The specimen was peripheral blood. This chain uses TRBV6-4 with TRBJ1-4; the match to TRBD1 covers 9 bases. The CDR3 reads CASSGDRDGKLFF. CDR3 bases: TGTGCCAGCAGTGGGGACAGGGACGGAAAACTGTTTTTT.